A selection of T cell receptor beta chains follows, all from one sample in a study of identical twins. From the 5' RACE reads, TCRdb called clonotypes with MiXCR, one entry per CDR3 protein. This sample has about 890,000 distinct CDR3 sequences, with roughly an eighth found just once. The same data also contributed to another study, on yellow fever vaccine responses in identical twins.

The sample comprised PBMCs. The receptors shown here come from a woman under 30 in good health. CDR3s include the opening cysteine and the closing phenylalanine or tryptophan. Fields, in order: D gene, clone size, V gene, J gene, CDR3 DNA, CDR3 protein. The D gene is left open where the match is weak. Some rows mark clone size as missing; the rest say once, few, many or name a class of expanded clone.

D: -; size: -; V: TRBV24-1; J: TRBJ2-2; DNA: TGTGCCACCCGGCCCCCGGACGGGGAGCTGTTTTTT; CDR3: CATRPPDGELFF
D: -; size: few; V: TRBV7-9; J: TRBJ2-2; DNA: TGTGCCAGCAGCCCGCCCGGGCCCCTCGACGGGGAGCTGTTTTTT; CDR3: CASSPPGPLDGELFF
D: TRBD2; size: -; V: TRBV12-3/TRBV12-4; J: TRBJ2-1; DNA: TGTGCCAGCAGTTACCGACTAGCGGCTAACAATGAGCAGTTCTTC; CDR3: CASSYRLAANNEQFF
D: TRBD2; size: -; V: TRBV7-9; J: TRBJ2-4; DNA: TGTGCCAGCAGCTTTACGGGAGGAGGGGACATTCAGTACTTC; CDR3: CASSFTGGGDIQYF
D: TRBD2; size: few; V: TRBV20-1; J: TRBJ2-5; DNA: TGCAGTGCTAGACCGACTAGCGGGGGTTCCGAGACCCAGTACTTC; CDR3: CSARPTSGGSETQYF
D: TRBD1; size: -; V: TRBV6-1; J: TRBJ2-7; DNA: TGTGCCAGCAGTGACCAGGGGGCCTACGAGCAGTACTTC; CDR3: CASSDQGAYEQYF
D: TRBD1; size: few; V: TRBV25-1; J: TRBJ2-5; DNA: TGTGCCAGCAGTGTCCAGGGGGCAGAAGAGACCCAGTACTTC; CDR3: CASSVQGAEETQYF
D: -; size: -; V: TRBV18; J: TRBJ2-5; DNA: TGTGCCAGCTCAGTCGGCCGAATCCAAGAGACCCAGTACTTC; CDR3: CASSVGRIQETQYF
D: -; size: -; V: TRBV29-1; J: TRBJ2-1; DNA: TGCAGCGTTGCTAAGGCTAGCGCGGTGAGTGGGAATGAGCAGTTCTTC; CDR3: CSVAKASAVSGNEQFF
D: TRBD2; size: many; V: TRBV7-2; J: TRBJ2-1; DNA: TGTGCCAGCAGCTTAGCGCTTACTAGCGGGGAGCAGTTCTTC; CDR3: CASSLALTSGEQFF
D: -; size: -; V: TRBV28; J: TRBJ1-4; DNA: TGTGCCAGCAGTTCCCCCCAGAAGGAGGAAAAACTGTTTTTT; CDR3: CASSSPQKEEKLFF
D: -; size: many; V: TRBV29-1; J: TRBJ2-2; DNA: TGCAGCGTCCGGGACTCAACGACAAACACCGGGGAGCTGTTTTTT; CDR3: CSVRDSTTNTGELFF
D: -; size: few; V: TRBV6-2/TRBV6-3; J: TRBJ2-1; DNA: TGTGCCAGCAGTTACTCACACCCTGGCGAGTTCTTC; CDR3: CASSYSHPGEFF
D: TRBD2; size: many; V: TRBV28; J: TRBJ2-3; DNA: TGTGCCAGCAGTTCCCTGCGGGAGGGCCTTACAGATACGCAGTATTTT; CDR3: CASSSLREGLTDTQYF
D: -; size: few; V: TRBV12-3/TRBV12-4; J: TRBJ2-5; DNA: TGTGCCAGCAGTTTTGTCCCGAACGGGGTAGGGTACTTC; CDR3: CASSFVPNGVGYF
D: -; size: few; V: TRBV7-9; J: TRBJ2-5; DNA: TGTGCCAGCAGCTTTTCGGGTTTGGGAGAGACCCAGTACTTC; CDR3: CASSFSGLGETQYF
D: TRBD2; size: few; V: TRBV20-1; J: TRBJ2-3; DNA: TGCAGTGCTAGGGGACTAGCGGGAAGCCTAACTAGCACAGATACGCAGTATTTT; CDR3: CSARGLAGSLTSTDTQYF